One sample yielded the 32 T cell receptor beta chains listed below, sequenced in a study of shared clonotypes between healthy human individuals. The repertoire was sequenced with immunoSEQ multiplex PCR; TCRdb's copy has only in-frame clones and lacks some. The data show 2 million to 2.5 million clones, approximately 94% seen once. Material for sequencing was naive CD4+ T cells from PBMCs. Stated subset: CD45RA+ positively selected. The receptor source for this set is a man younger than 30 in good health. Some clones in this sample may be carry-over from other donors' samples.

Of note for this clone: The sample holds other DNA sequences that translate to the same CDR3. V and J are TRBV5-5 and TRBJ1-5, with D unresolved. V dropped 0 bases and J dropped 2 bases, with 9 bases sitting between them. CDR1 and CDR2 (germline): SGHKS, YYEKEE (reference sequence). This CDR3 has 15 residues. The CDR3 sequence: CASSLEPGGNQPQHF. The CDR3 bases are TGTGCCAGCAGCTTGGAGCCAGGCGGCAATCAGCCCCAGCATTTT.

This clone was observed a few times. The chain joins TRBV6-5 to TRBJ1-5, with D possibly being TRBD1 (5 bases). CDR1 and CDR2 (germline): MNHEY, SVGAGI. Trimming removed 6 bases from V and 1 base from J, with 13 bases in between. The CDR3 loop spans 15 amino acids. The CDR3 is CASRRQLESNQPQHF. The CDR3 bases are TGTGCCAGCAGACGACAGCTTGAAAGCAATCAGCCCCAGCATTTT.

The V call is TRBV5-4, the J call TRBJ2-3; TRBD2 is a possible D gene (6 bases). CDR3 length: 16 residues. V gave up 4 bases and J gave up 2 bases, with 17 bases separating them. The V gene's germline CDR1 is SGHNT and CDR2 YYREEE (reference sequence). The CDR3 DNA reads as TGTGCCAGCAGCCCGGTAGTGAGCGGGTTCACAGATACGCAGTATTTT. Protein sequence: CASSPVVSGFTDTQYF.

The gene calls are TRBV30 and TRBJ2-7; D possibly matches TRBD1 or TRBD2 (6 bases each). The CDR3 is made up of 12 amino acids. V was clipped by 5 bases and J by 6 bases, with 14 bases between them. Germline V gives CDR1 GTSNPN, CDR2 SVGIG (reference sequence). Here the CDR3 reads CAWDRGGSEQYF. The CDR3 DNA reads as TGTGCCTGGGACCGAGGGGGGAGCGAGCAGTACTTC.

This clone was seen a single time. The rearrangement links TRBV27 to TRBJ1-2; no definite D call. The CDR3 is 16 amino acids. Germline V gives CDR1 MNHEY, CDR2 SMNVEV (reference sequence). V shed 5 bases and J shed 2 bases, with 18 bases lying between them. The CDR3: CASSTLAGSRNYGYTF. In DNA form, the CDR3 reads TGTGCCAGCAGTACCCTTGCGGGAAGTCGAAACTATGGCTACACCTTC.

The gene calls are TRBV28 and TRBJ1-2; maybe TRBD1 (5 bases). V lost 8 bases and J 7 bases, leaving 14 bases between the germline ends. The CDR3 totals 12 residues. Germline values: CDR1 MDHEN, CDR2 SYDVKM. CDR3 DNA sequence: TGTGCCAGCGTGGCAGGGACGGGTGGCTACACCTTC. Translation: CASVAGTGGYTF.

CDR3 sequence (DNA): TGTGCCAGCAGTGTGGGGGAGCGGAAGACCCAGTACTTC. Translation gives CASSVGERKTQYF. The chain links TRBV2 to TRBJ2-5; either TRBD1 or TRBD2 may fit D (5 bases each). The CDR3 contains 13 residues. Trimming took off 4 bases at V and 6 bases at J, with 12 bases between the two ends. Germline V gene data show CDR1 as SNHLY and CDR2 as FYNNEI.

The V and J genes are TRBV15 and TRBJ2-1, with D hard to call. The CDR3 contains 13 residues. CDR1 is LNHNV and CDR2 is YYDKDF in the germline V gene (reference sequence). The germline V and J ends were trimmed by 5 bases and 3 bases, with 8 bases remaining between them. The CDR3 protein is CATSPNFYNEQFF. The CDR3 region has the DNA TGTGCCACCAGCCCTAATTTCTACAATGAGCAGTTCTTC.

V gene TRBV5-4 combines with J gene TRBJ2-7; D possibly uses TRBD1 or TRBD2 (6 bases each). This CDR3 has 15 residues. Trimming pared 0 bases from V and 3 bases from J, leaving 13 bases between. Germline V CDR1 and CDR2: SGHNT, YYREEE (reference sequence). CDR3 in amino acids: CASSLGRGLNYEQYF. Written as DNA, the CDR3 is TGTGCCAGCAGCTTGGGACGGGGGCTTAACTACGAGCAGTACTTC.

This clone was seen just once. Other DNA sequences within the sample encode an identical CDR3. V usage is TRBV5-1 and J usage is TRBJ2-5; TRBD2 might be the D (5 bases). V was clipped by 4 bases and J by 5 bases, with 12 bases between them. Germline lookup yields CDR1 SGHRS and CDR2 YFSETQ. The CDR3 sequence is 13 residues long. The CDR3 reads CASSPLPGETQYF. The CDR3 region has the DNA TGCGCCAGCAGCCCTCTTCCGGGGGAGACCCAGTACTTC.

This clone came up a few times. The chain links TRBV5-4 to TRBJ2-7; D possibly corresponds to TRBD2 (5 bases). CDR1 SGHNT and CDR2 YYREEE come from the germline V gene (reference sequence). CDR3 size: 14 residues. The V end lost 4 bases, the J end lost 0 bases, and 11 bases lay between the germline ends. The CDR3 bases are TGTGCCAGCAGCCAGCGGCAGAGCTCCTACGAGCAGTACTTC. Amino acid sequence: CASSQRQSSYEQYF.

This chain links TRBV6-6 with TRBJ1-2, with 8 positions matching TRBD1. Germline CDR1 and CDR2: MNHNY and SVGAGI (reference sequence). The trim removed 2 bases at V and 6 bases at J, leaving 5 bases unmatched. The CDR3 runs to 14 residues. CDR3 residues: CASSYIGRGHGYTF. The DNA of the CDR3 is TGTGCCAGCAGTTACATAGGCAGGGGGCATGGCTACACCTTC.

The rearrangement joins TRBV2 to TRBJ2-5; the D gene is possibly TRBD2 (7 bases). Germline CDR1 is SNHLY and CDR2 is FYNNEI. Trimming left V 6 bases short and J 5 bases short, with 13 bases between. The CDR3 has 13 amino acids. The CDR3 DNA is TGTGCCAGCAGCCTAGGGGGGGACGAGACCCAGTACTTC. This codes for CASSLGGDETQYF.

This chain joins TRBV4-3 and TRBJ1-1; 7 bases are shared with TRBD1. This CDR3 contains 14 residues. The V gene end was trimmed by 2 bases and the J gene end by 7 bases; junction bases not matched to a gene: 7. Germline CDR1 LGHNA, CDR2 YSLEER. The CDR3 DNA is TGCGCCAGCAGCCAAAGGACAGGTTCACTTGAAGCTTTCTTT. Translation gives CASSQRTGSLEAFF.

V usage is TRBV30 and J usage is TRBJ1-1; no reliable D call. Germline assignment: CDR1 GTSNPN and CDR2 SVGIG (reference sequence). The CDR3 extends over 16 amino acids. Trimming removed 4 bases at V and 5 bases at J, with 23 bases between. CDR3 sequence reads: CAWIRYIGSGGTEAFF. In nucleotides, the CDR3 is TGTGCCTGGATACGGTACATCGGTTCTGGAGGGACTGAAGCTTTCTTT.

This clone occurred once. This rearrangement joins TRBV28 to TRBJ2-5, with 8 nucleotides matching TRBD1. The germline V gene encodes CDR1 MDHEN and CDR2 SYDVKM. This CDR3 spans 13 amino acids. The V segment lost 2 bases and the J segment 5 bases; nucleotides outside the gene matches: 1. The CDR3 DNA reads TGTGCCAGCAGTTTAACAGGGGGGGAGACCCAGTACTTC. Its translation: CASSLTGGETQYF.

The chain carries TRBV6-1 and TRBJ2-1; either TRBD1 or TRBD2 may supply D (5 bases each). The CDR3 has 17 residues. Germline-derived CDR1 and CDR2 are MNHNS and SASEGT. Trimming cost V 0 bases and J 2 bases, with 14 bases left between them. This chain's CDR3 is CASSEAAGTAPYNEQFF. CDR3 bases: TGTGCCAGCAGTGAAGCGGCCGGGACGGCTCCCTACAATGAGCAGTTCTTC.

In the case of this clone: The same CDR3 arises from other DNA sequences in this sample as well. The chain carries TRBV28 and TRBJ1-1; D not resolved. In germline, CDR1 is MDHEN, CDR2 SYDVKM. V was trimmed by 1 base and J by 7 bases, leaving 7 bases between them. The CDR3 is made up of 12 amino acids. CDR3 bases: TGTGCCAGCAGTTTATTGCAGGTTGAAGCTTTCTTT. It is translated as CASSLLQVEAFF.

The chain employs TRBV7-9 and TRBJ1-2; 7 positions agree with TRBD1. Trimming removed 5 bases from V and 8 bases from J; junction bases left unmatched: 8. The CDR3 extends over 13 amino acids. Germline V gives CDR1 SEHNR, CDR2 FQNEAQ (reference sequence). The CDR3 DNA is TGTGCCAGCAGCCCACGGACAGGATGGGGCTACACCTTC. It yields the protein CASSPRTGWGYTF.

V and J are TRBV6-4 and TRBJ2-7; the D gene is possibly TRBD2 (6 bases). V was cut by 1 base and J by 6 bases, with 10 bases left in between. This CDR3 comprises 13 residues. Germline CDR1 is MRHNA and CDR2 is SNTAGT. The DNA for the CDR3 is TGTGCCAGCAGTGACTGGGTGGGAGGCGAGCAGTACTTC. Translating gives CASSDWVGGEQYF.

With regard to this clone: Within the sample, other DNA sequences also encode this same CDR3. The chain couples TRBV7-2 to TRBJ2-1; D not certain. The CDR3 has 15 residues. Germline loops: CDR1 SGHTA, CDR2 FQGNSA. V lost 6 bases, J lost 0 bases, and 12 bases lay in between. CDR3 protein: CASSLTVSSYNEQFF. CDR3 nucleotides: TGTGCCAGCAGTTTAACCGTGAGCTCCTACAATGAGCAGTTCTTC.

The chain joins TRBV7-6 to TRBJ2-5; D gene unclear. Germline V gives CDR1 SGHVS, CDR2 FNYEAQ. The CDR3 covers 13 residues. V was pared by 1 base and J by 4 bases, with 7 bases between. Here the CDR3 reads CASSLEGRETQYF. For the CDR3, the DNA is TGTGCCAGCAGCTTAGAGGGTCGAGAGACCCAGTACTTC.

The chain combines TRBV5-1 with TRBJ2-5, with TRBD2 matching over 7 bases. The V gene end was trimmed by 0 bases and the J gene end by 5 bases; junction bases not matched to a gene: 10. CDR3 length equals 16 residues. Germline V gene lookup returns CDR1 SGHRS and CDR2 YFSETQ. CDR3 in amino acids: CASSLEGTIALETQYF. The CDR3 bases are TGCGCCAGCAGCTTGGAAGGGACTATTGCGCTGGAGACCCAGTACTTC.

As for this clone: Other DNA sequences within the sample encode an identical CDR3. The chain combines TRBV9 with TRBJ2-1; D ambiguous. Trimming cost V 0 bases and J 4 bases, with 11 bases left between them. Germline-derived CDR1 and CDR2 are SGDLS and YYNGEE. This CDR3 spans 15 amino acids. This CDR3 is CASSVATGTYNEQFF. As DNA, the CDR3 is TGTGCCAGCAGCGTAGCTACCGGAACGTACAATGAGCAGTTCTTC.

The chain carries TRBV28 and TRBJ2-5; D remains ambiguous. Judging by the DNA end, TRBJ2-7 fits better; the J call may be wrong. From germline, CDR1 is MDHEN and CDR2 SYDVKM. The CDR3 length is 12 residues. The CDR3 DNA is TGTGCCAGCAGCCCGAGCTCCTACGAGCAGTACTTC. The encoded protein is CASSPSSYEQYF.

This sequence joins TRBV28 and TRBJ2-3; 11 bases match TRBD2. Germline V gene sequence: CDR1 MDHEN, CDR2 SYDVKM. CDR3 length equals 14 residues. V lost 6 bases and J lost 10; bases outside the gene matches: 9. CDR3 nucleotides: TGTGCCAGCAGCTCAACTAGCGGGAGTGGCGCGCAGTATTTT. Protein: CASSSTSGSGAQYF.

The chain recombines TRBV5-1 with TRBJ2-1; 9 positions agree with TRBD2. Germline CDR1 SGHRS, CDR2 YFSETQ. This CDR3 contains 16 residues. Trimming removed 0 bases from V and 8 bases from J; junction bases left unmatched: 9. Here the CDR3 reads CASSLGSSGTPDEQFF. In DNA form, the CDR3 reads TGCGCCAGCAGCTTGGGGTCTAGCGGGACGCCAGATGAGCAGTTCTTC.

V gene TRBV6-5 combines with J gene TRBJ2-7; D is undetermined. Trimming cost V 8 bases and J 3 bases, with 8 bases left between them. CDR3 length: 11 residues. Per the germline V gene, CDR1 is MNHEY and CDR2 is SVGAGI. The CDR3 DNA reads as TGTGCCAGCGGGCCGAACTACGAGCAGTACTTC. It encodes CASGPNYEQYF.

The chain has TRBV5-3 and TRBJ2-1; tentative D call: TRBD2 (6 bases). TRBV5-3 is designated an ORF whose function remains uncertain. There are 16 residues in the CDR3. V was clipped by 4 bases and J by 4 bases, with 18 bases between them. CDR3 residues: CARSPRGGIPYNEQFF. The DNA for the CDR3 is TGTGCCAGAAGCCCGAGGGGCGGGATCCCATACAATGAGCAGTTCTTC.

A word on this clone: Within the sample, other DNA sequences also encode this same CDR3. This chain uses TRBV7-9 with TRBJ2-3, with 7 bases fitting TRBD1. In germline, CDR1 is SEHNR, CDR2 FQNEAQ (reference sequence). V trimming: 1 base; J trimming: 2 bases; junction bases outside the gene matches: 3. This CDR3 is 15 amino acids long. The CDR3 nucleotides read TGTGCCAGCAGCTTAGGGACAGGAGTCACAGATACGCAGTATTTT. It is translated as CASSLGTGVTDTQYF.

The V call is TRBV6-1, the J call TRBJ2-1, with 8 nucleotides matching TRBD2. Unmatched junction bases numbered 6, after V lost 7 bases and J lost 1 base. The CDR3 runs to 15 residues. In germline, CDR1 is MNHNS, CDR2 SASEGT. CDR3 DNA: TGTGCCAGCACAACCGGGACTAGGTCCTACAATGAGCAGTTCTTC. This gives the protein CASTTGTRSYNEQFF.

CDR3 DNA sequence: TGCGCCAGCAGCCAAGGCGGCGGATGGGCTAACACAGATACGCAGTATTTT. Encoded protein: CASSQGGGWANTDTQYF. The chain is built from TRBV4-1 and TRBJ2-3, with no clear D. The germline gives CDR1 MGHRA, CDR2 YSYEKL. The CDR3 sequence is 17 residues long. Trimming left V 1 base short and J 2 bases short, with 16 bases between.